This TCR beta chain was recorded in a study of blood T cell repertoires in COVID-19. The CDR3 length is 15 residues. The germline V and J ends were trimmed by 1 base and 5 bases, with 11 bases remaining between them. Germline-derived CDR1 and CDR2 are SNHLY and FYNNEI. Authors' processing steps: Cell counts per sample came from amplifying reference gene primers. The data were produced by immunoSEQ multiplex PCR, yet TCRdb's version contains in-frame clones alone and is incomplete. V, J and clone size were drawn from that table, and D and trimming were deduced from the DNA. The repertoire holds about 230,000 clones, with under 90% as singletons. Recruitment covered under 25 US areas and drew participants whose ages spanned about 18 to 100 years.

V is TRBV2 and J is TRBJ1-4, with D perhaps TRBD1 (5 bases). This receptor was obtained from a woman in her twenties or thirties with acute COVID-19. Sequencing used PBMCs or T cells enriched from blood (not recorded which). CDR3 sequence: CASSEGGLTNEKLFF. CDR3 nucleotides: TGTGCCAGCAGTGAAGGGGGCCTGACCAATGAAAAACTGTTTTTT.